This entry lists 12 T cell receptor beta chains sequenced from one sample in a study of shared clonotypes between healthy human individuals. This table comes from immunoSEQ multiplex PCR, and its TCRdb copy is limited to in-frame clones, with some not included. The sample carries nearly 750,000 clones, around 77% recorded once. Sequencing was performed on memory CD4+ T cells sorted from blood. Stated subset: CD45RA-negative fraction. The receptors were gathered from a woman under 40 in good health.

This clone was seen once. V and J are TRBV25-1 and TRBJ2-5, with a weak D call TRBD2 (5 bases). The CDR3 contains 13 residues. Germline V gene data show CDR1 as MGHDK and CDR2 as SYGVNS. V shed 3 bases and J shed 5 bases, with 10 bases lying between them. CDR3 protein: CASSDTRLETQYF. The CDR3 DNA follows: TGTGCCAGCAGTGACACTAGGCTGGAGACCCAGTACTTC. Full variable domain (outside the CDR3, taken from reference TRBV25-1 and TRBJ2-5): EADIYQTPRYLVIGTGKKITLECSQTMGHDKMYWYQQDPGMELHLIHYSYGVNSTEKGDLSSESTVSRIRTEHFPLTLESARPSHTSQYLCASSDTRLETQYFGPGTRLLVL.

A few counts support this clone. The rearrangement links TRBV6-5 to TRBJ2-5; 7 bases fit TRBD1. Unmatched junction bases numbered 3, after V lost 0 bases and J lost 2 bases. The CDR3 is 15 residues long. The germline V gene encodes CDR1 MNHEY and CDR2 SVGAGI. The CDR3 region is CASSYSRTGQETQYF. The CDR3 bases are TGTGCCAGCAGTTACTCTCGGACAGGACAAGAGACCCAGTACTTC.

The CDR3 loop reads CASSPLGHQTGYEQYF. The CDR3 DNA reads as TGTGCCAGCTCACCGCTGGGACACCAAACGGGGTACGAGCAGTACTTC. The chain links TRBV18 to TRBJ2-7, with D possibly TRBD1 on 6 matching bases. Germline CDR1 is KGHSH and CDR2 is LQKENI. The ends were cut back, 3 bases at V and 4 bases at J, with 19 bases in the middle. This CDR3 has 16 amino acids.

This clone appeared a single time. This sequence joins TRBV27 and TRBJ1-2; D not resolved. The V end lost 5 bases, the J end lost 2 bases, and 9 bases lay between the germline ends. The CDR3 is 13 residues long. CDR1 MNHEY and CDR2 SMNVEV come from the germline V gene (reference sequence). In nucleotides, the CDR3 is TGTGCCAGCAGTCCAAAGAGCAACTATGGCTACACCTTC. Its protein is CASSPKSNYGYTF.

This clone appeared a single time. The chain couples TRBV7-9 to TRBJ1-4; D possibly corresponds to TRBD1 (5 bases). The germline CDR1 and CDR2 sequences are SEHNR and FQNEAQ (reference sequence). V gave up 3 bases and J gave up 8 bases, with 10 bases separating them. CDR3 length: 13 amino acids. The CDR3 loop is CASSLGGEEKLFF. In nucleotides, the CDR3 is TGTGCCAGCAGCTTGGGAGGGGAGGAAAAACTGTTTTTT.

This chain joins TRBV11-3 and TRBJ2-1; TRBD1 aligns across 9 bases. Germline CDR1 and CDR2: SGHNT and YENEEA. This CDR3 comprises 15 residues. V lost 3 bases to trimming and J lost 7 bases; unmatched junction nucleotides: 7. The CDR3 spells CASSFSGTGRNEQFF. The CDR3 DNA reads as TGTGCCAGCAGCTTTTCCGGGACAGGGCGGAATGAGCAGTTCTTC.

This CDR3 reads CASSDRTHFSNEQFF. In DNA, the CDR3 is TGTGCCAGCAGCGACAGGACTCACTTTTCCAATGAGCAGTTCTTC. The chain has TRBV7-9 and TRBJ2-1; D possibly corresponds to TRBD1 (6 bases). Germline CDR1 reads SEHNR; CDR2 reads FQNEAQ (reference sequence). The CDR3 totals 15 residues. Between the trimmed V and J ends, which lost 5 bases and 6 bases, there was a span of 17 bases. The whole variable domain, remainder taken from reference TRBV7-9 and TRBJ2-1, is DTGVSQNPRHKITKRGQNVTFRCDPISEHNRLYWYRQTLGQGPEFLTYFQNEAQLEKSRLLSDRFSAERPKGSFSTLEIQRTEQGDSAMYLCASSDRTHFSNEQFFGPGTRLTVL.

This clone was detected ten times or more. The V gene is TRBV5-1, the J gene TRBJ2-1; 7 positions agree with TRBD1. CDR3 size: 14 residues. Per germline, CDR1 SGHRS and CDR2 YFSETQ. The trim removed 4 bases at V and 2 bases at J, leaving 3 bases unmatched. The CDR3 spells CASSVGQTYNEQFF. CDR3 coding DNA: TGCGCCAGCAGCGTGGGACAGACCTACAATGAGCAGTTCTTC.

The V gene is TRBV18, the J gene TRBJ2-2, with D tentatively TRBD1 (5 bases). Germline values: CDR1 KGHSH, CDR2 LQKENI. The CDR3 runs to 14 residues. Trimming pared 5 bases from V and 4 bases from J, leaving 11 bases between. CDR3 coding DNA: TGTGCCAGCTCAGGAGACAGAACCACCGGGGAGCTGTTTTTT. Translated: CASSGDRTTGELFF. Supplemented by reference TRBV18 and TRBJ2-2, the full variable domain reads NAGVMQNPRHLVRRRGQEARLRCSPMKGHSHVYWYRQLPEEGLKFMVYLQKENIIDESGMPKERFSAEFPKEGPSILRIQQVVRGDSAAYFCASSGDRTTGELFFGEGSRLTVL.

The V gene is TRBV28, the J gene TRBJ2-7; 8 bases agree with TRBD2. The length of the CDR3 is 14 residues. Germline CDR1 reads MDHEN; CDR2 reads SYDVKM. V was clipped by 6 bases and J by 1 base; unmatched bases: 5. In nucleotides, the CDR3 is TGTGCCAGCAGGAGGCCGGGGGGGTCCTACGAGCAGTACTTC. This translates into CASRRPGGSYEQYF.

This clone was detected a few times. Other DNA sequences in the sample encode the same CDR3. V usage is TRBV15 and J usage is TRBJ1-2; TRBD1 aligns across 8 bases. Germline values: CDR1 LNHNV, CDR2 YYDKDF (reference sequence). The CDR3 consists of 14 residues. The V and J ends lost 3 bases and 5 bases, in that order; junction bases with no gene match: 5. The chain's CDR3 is CATSRDRDGYGYTF. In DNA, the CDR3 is TGTGCCACCAGCAGGGACAGGGACGGGTATGGCTACACCTTC.

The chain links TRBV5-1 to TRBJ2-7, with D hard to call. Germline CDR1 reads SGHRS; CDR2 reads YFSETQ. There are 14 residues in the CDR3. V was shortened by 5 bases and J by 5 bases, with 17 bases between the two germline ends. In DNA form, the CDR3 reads TGCGCCAGCAGTCTCTCTTTAGCTCCTAACGAGCAGTACTTC. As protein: CASSLSLAPNEQYF.